A selection of T cell receptor beta chains follows, all from one sample in a study of cytomegalovirus exposure and HLA in healthy donors. The table came from immunoSEQ multiplex PCR; TCRdb's copy has only in-frame clones and leaves some out. The sample has fewer than 250,000 clones; about 83% are singletons. The sample comprised PBMCs. All receptors come from a human donor in good health. CDR3s include the opening cysteine and the closing phenylalanine or tryptophan. A D gene is named only where the DNA matches it firmly. Where a row states a size, it is once, few, many or the class of an expanded clone; other rows omit it.

clone_size: once
j_call: TRBJ2-5
d_call: -
v_call: TRBV28
cdr3_aa: CASSLATEAGETQYF
cdr3_nt: TGTGCCAGCAGTTTAGCTACCGAGGCGGGGGAGACCCAGTACTTC

clone_size: -
j_call: TRBJ2-1
d_call: TRBD2
v_call: TRBV5-1
cdr3_aa: CASSSLAGSSYNEQFF
cdr3_nt: TGCGCCAGCAGCTCGCTAGCGGGCAGCTCCTACAATGAGCAGTTCTTC

clone_size: -
j_call: TRBJ2-2
d_call: -
v_call: TRBV6-6
cdr3_aa: CASRAQGNTGELFF
cdr3_nt: TGTGCCAGCAGGGCACAGGGCAACACCGGGGAGCTGTTTTTT

clone_size: -
j_call: TRBJ2-7
d_call: TRBD2
v_call: TRBV7-2
cdr3_aa: CASSLARSSGMPYEQYF
cdr3_nt: TGTGCCAGCAGCTTAGCGCGGTCGAGCGGGATGCCCTACGAGCAGTACTTC

clone_size: -
j_call: TRBJ1-1
d_call: -
v_call: TRBV7-9
cdr3_aa: CASSLGQGHTEAFF
cdr3_nt: TGTGCCAGCAGCTTAGGGCAGGGCCACACTGAAGCTTTCTTT

clone_size: once
j_call: TRBJ2-5
d_call: TRBD1
v_call: TRBV7-6
cdr3_aa: CASLDPDRGGTQYF
cdr3_nt: TGTGCCAGCCTAGACCCGGACAGGGGGGGGACCCAGTACTTC

clone_size: -
j_call: TRBJ1-2
d_call: -
v_call: TRBV5-4
cdr3_aa: CASSLDLRTQLGPNYGYTF
cdr3_nt: TGTGCCAGCAGCTTGGATCTGCGGACACAACTCGGTCCTAACTATGGCTACACCTTC

clone_size: -
j_call: TRBJ2-3
d_call: -
v_call: TRBV7-3
cdr3_aa: CASAREWHADTQYF
cdr3_nt: TGTGCCAGCGCGAGGGAGTGGCACGCAGATACGCAGTATTTT

clone_size: -
j_call: TRBJ2-1
d_call: -
v_call: TRBV7-2
cdr3_aa: CASSLTGSSYNEQFF
cdr3_nt: TGTGCCAGCAGCTTAACAGGGAGCTCCTACAATGAGCAGTTCTTC

clone_size: -
j_call: TRBJ2-7
d_call: TRBD2
v_call: TRBV19
cdr3_aa: CASSGIAGVSEQYF
cdr3_nt: TGTGCCAGTAGTGGGATAGCGGGAGTAAGTGAGCAGTACTTC

clone_size: -
j_call: TRBJ2-2
d_call: TRBD1
v_call: TRBV28
cdr3_aa: CASRGQGAGSGELFF
cdr3_nt: TGTGCCAGCAGGGGACAGGGGGCAGGGTCAGGGGAGCTGTTTTTT

clone_size: -
j_call: TRBJ2-3
d_call: -
v_call: TRBV2
cdr3_aa: CASSLGGTASTDTQYF
cdr3_nt: TGTGCCAGCAGTTTGGGGGGAACGGCCTCCACAGATACGCAGTATTTT

clone_size: few
j_call: TRBJ1-1
d_call: TRBD1
v_call: TRBV6-5
cdr3_aa: CASSDRATTEAFF
cdr3_nt: TGTGCCAGCAGCGACAGGGCTACTACTGAAGCTTTCTTT

clone_size: -
j_call: TRBJ1-2
d_call: TRBD1
v_call: TRBV29-1
cdr3_aa: CSALSSGTGGFWFYGYTF
cdr3_nt: TGCAGCGCCCTCTCTTCCGGGACAGGGGGGTTTTGGTTCTATGGCTACACCTTC

clone_size: -
j_call: TRBJ2-3
d_call: -
v_call: TRBV7-3
cdr3_aa: CASSLMASKDTQYF
cdr3_nt: TGTGCCAGCAGCTTAATGGCTAGTAAAGATACGCAGTATTTT

clone_size: -
j_call: TRBJ2-5
d_call: TRBD2
v_call: TRBV29-1
cdr3_aa: CSVEQRGDIQETQYF
cdr3_nt: TGCAGCGTTGAACAGCGGGGAGACATCCAAGAGACCCAGTACTTC

clone_size: -
j_call: TRBJ2-2
d_call: -
v_call: TRBV29-1
cdr3_aa: CSVESGTGELFF
cdr3_nt: TGCAGCGTTGAATCGGGCACCGGGGAGCTGTTTTTT

clone_size: -
j_call: TRBJ1-4
d_call: -
v_call: TRBV28
cdr3_aa: CASRWRGREKLFF
cdr3_nt: TGTGCCAGCAGATGGAGGGGCCGTGAAAAACTGTTTTTT

clone_size: -
j_call: TRBJ1-4
d_call: -
v_call: TRBV6-6
cdr3_aa: CASSPSDTTNEKLFF
cdr3_nt: TGTGCCAGCAGCCCAAGTGACACAACTAATGAAAAACTGTTTTTT

clone_size: few
j_call: TRBJ2-7
d_call: TRBD1
v_call: TRBV7-2
cdr3_aa: CASRTTTKGALTYEQYF
cdr3_nt: TGTGCCAGCAGAACTACTACCAAGGGGGCATTAACCTACGAGCAGTACTTC

clone_size: -
j_call: TRBJ2-5
d_call: TRBD1
v_call: TRBV7-3
cdr3_aa: CASSRGTGASETQYF
cdr3_nt: TGTGCCAGCAGCCGCGGGACAGGCGCATCAGAGACCCAGTACTTC

clone_size: -
j_call: TRBJ2-3
d_call: -
v_call: TRBV25-1
cdr3_aa: CASSESTDTQYF
cdr3_nt: TGTGCCAGCAGTGAATCAACAGATACGCAGTATTTT

clone_size: once
j_call: TRBJ1-5
d_call: -
v_call: TRBV7-9
cdr3_aa: CASSLNGGVGNQPQHF
cdr3_nt: TGTGCCAGCAGCCTAAACGGGGGGGTCGGCAATCAGCCCCAGCATTTT

clone_size: once
j_call: TRBJ2-7
d_call: TRBD2
v_call: TRBV2
cdr3_aa: CASSEGTSGPLEQYF
cdr3_nt: TGTGCCAGCAGTGAAGGGACTAGCGGCCCCCTCGAGCAGTACTTC

clone_size: -
j_call: TRBJ2-5
d_call: TRBD1
v_call: TRBV9
cdr3_aa: CASSVGLTGGRETQYF
cdr3_nt: TGTGCCAGCAGCGTAGGACTGACAGGGGGCCGCGAGACCCAGTACTTC

clone_size: -
j_call: TRBJ1-2
d_call: TRBD1
v_call: TRBV27
cdr3_aa: CASRQRGQIANYGYTF
cdr3_nt: TGTGCCAGCAGACAGAGGGGACAGATAGCTAACTATGGCTACACCTTC

clone_size: few
j_call: TRBJ2-7
d_call: TRBD1
v_call: TRBV11-1
cdr3_aa: CASSPRDRGIYEQYF
cdr3_nt: TGTGCCAGCAGCCCCCGGGACAGGGGTATCTACGAGCAGTACTTC

clone_size: -
j_call: TRBJ1-2
d_call: TRBD1
v_call: TRBV10-3
cdr3_aa: CAISDEDRGPGYTF
cdr3_nt: TGTGCCATCAGCGACGAAGACAGGGGTCCTGGCTACACCTTC

clone_size: few
j_call: TRBJ2-5
d_call: TRBD2
v_call: TRBV19
cdr3_aa: CASAYGGRGVETQYF
cdr3_nt: TGTGCCAGCGCATATGGCGGGAGAGGGGTCGAGACCCAGTACTTC

clone_size: -
j_call: TRBJ1-2
d_call: -
v_call: TRBV7-9
cdr3_aa: CSSSLGEGDGYTF
cdr3_nt: TGTTCCAGCTCCCTCGGGGAGGGGGATGGCTACACCTTC

clone_size: -
j_call: TRBJ2-3
d_call: TRBD1
v_call: TRBV28
cdr3_aa: CASSLGQGYKRDTQYF
cdr3_nt: TGTGCCAGCAGTTTAGGACAGGGGTATAAGAGAGATACGCAGTATTTT

clone_size: -
j_call: TRBJ1-2
d_call: -
v_call: TRBV29-1
cdr3_aa: CSVHREYRGYTF
cdr3_nt: TGCAGCGTCCACAGGGAGTATCGTGGCTACACCTTC

clone_size: -
j_call: TRBJ1-5
d_call: -
v_call: TRBV2
cdr3_aa: CASSAGFVLSNQPQHF
cdr3_nt: TGTGCCAGCAGCGCAGGATTTGTGCTTAGCAATCAGCCCCAGCATTTT

clone_size: -
j_call: TRBJ1-4
d_call: -
v_call: TRBV5-1
cdr3_aa: CASSLTGRMGVNSEKLFF
cdr3_nt: TGCGCCAGCAGCTTGACAGGGAGAATGGGGGTAAATTCGGAAAAACTGTTTTTT

clone_size: -
j_call: TRBJ2-1
d_call: TRBD2
v_call: TRBV19
cdr3_aa: CASRSGAGGPYNEQFF
cdr3_nt: TGTGCCAGTAGATCGGGAGCGGGAGGGCCCTACAATGAGCAGTTCTTC

clone_size: -
j_call: TRBJ2-3
d_call: TRBD2
v_call: TRBV20-1
cdr3_aa: CSASGTSGIFF
cdr3_nt: TGCAGTGCTTCCGGGACTAGCGGGATTTTTTTT

clone_size: -
j_call: TRBJ2-3
d_call: -
v_call: TRBV7-2
cdr3_aa: CASSFLTAGSTDTQYF
cdr3_nt: TGTGCCAGCAGCTTCCTTACTGCGGGGAGCACAGATACGCAGTATTTT

clone_size: -
j_call: TRBJ2-5
d_call: TRBD1
v_call: TRBV5-1
cdr3_aa: CASSLAQGAMVQETQYF
cdr3_nt: TGCGCCAGCAGCTTGGCGCAGGGGGCGATGGTCCAAGAGACCCAGTACTTC

clone_size: few
j_call: TRBJ2-7
d_call: -
v_call: TRBV21-1
cdr3_aa: CASSKGVTGAYEQYF
cdr3_nt: TGTGCCAGCAGCAAAGGGGTGACAGGGGCCTACGAGCAGTACTTC

clone_size: -
j_call: TRBJ1-1
d_call: -
v_call: TRBV10-3
cdr3_aa: CAIMREETEAFF
cdr3_nt: TGTGCCATCATGAGGGAGGAGACTGAAGCTTTCTTT

clone_size: -
j_call: TRBJ2-5
d_call: TRBD1
v_call: TRBV4-1
cdr3_aa: CASSQGATGGETQYF
cdr3_nt: TGCGCCAGCAGCCAAGGTGCGACAGGGGGCGAGACCCAGTACTTC

clone_size: -
j_call: TRBJ1-3
d_call: TRBD1
v_call: TRBV7-9
cdr3_aa: CASSLDRAGNTIYF
cdr3_nt: TGTGCCAGCAGCCTTGACAGGGCTGGAAACACCATATATTTT

clone_size: once
j_call: TRBJ1-4
d_call: -
v_call: TRBV6-1
cdr3_aa: CASSEYPVSETGPSNEKLFF
cdr3_nt: TGTGCCAGCAGTGAGTACCCGGTATCAGAGACAGGACCGTCTAATGAAAAACTGTTTTTT